This TCR beta chain stems from a study of blood T cell repertoires in COVID-19. The method was immunoSEQ multiplex PCR; TCRdb's version includes in-frame clones alone and lacks a portion of them. The sample contains about 320,000 clones, 85% of which appear only once. Adults between about 18 and 95 years of age took part from more than 20 US areas. The clonotype was recovered from a woman aged 25 to 39 who had been exposed to COVID-19. Sequencing input: PBMCs or T cells enriched from blood (not recorded which).

The CDR3 region is CASSPGVGSYEQYF. CDR3 nucleotides: TGTGCCAGCAGCCCGGGGGTTGGGTCCTACGAGCAGTACTTC. This rearrangement joins TRBV9 to TRBJ2-7; TRBD2 is a possible D gene (6 bases). In germline, CDR1 is SGDLS, CDR2 YYNGEE. With 4 bases removed from V and 1 base from J, the gap between germline ends came to 12 bases. The CDR3 runs 14 residues.